This T cell receptor beta chain stems from a study of healthy donors' naive CD4 and CD8 T cells. Study-wide background: Donors, half of them female, were 20-25, 40-50 or 60-70 years old. Broader study findings: Negatively charged CDR3s marked CD8+ lineage; positively charged CDR3s marked CD4+ lineage. CDR3 charge plus V and J genes appeared to account for approximately 13% of CD4/CD8 variance. Reportedly, most V and J gene segments showed naive CD4+ versus CD8+ bias.

The CDR3 covers 12 residues. Between the trimmed V and J ends, which lost 3 bases and 13 bases, there was a span of 10 bases. Germline lookup yields CDR1 LNHDA and CDR2 SQIVND (reference sequence). Starting from around 470 ng of total RNA, TCR libraries were made with linear amplification. TCRdb reprocessed the reads with MiXCR, giving one entry per CDR3 protein. The sample comprises 200,000 or so distinct CDR3 sequences, around 70% of which are singletons, and about 2.4% rests with the top ten. Concerning this clonotype itself: Its target is unknown.

Sequencing was done on a sample of naive CD4+ and CD8+ T cells sorted from blood, pooled from several donors. J is TRBJ1-6 and V is TRBV19; D is unresolved. The origin of this receptor is a pool of human donors in good health; the sample pools cells from several healthy donors. Here the CDR3 reads CASSMGGLPLHF. The CDR3 DNA reads TGTGCCAGTAGTATGGGAGGATTGCCCCTCCACTTT.